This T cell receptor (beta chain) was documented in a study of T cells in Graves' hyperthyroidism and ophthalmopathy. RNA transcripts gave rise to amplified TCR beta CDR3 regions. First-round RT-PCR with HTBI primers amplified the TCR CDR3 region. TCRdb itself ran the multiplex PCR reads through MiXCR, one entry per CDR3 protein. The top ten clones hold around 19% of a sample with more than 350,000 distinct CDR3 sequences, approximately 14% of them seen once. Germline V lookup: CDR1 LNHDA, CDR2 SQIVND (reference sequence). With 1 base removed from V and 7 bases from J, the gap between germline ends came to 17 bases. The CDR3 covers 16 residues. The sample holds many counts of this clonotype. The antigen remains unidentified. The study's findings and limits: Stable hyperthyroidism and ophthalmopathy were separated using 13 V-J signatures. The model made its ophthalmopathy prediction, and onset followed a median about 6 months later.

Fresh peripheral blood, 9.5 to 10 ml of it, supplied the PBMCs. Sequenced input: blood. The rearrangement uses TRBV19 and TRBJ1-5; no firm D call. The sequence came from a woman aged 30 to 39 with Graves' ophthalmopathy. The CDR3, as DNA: TGTGCCAGTAGTATAGTGCTAGAACAGCATCGACAGCCCCAGCATTTT. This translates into CASSIVLEQHRQPQHF.